The rows below give T cell receptor beta chains drawn from one sample of a study of shared T cell receptors in the human thymus. Clones were read by immunoSEQ multiplex PCR, and TCRdb kept only the in-frame ones, dropping some. The sample consists of hundreds of thousands of clones, approximately 87% of them appearing once. The sample was also reused in another study, on human thymus T cells.

Material: thymocytes. Receptors were obtained from a boy under two years old with a congenital heart defect. Each CDR3 is given with its conserved first and last residue. Fields, in order: D gene, V gene, J gene, clone size, CDR3 protein, CDR3 DNA. The D gene is left open where the match is weak. The listing skips clone size in some rows; elsewhere it reads once, few, many or a size class.

TRBD2	TRBV7-2	TRBJ2-7	.	CASSLLAGGPGVEQYF	TGTGCCAGCAGCCTCCTCGCGGGAGGGCCGGGGGTCGAGCAGTACTTC
TRBD2	TRBV10-2	TRBJ2-1	.	CASRVLGLADNEQFF	TGCGCCAGCAGGGTCTTGGGACTAGCGGACAATGAGCAGTTCTTC
TRBD2	TRBV5-4	TRBJ2-7	.	CASSMGLAGGREQYF	TGTGCCAGCAGCATGGGACTAGCGGGAGGTCGCGAGCAGTACTTC
.	TRBV7-9	TRBJ2-7	few	CASSSRENYEQYF	TGTGCCAGCAGCTCGAGAGAGAACTACGAGCAGTACTTC
.	TRBV21-1	TRBJ2-1	once	CASSSLLAGQGNEQFF	TGTGCCAGCAGCAGCCTACTAGCGGGACAAGGCAATGAGCAGTTCTTC
TRBD1	TRBV27	TRBJ1-4	.	CASSPLGRGRGEKLFF	TGTGCCAGCAGTCCCCTCGGGAGGGGGCGGGGTGAAAAACTGTTTTTT
TRBD2	TRBV5-8	TRBJ2-7	.	CASSSAGLAKYASYEQYF	TGTGCCAGCAGCTCCGCGGGACTAGCGAAATACGCGTCCTACGAGCAGTACTTC
.	TRBV5-1	TRBJ2-3	once	CASGGLGTDTQYF	TGCGCCAGCGGAGGGCTAGGCACAGATACGCAGTATTTT
TRBD1	TRBV28	TRBJ1-2	.	CASSWDRGSFGGYTF	TGTGCCAGCAGTTGGGACAGGGGCTCTTTCGGGGGCTACACCTTC
TRBD1	TRBV28	TRBJ1-2	.	CASTLPGQGHYGYTF	TGTGCCAGCACTCTACCGGGACAGGGTCACTATGGCTACACCTTC
TRBD2	TRBV10-3	TRBJ2-2	once	CAISETSGRARTGELFF	TGTGCCATCAGCGAGACTAGCGGGAGGGCCCGGACCGGGGAGCTGTTTTTT
TRBD2	TRBV10-2	TRBJ2-7	.	CASSLAGGHEQYF	TGCGCCAGCAGTTTAGCGGGAGGTCACGAGCAGTACTTC
TRBD1	TRBV11-2	TRBJ2-7	.	CASTPIGTGDGLGPYEQYF	TGTGCCAGCACCCCCATCGGGACAGGGGACGGTTTAGGCCCCTACGAGCAGTACTTC
.	TRBV15	TRBJ2-6	.	CATSRLSGPSGANVLTF	TGTGCCACCAGCAGACTCTCAGGCCCCTCTGGGGCCAACGTCCTGACTTTC
.	TRBV7-3	TRBJ2-5	.	CASSLTTGMGETQYF	TGTGCCAGCAGCTTAACTACAGGGATGGGAGAGACCCAGTACTTC
TRBD2	TRBV7-2	TRBJ2-7	.	CASSSGGSYEQYF	TGTGCCAGCAGCTCGGGGGGGAGCTACGAGCAGTACTTC
.	TRBV11-1	TRBJ2-3	.	CASSFFSGASTDTQYF	TGTGCCAGCAGCTTTTTTAGCGGTGCTAGCACAGATACGCAGTATTTT
TRBD1	TRBV30	TRBJ1-5	.	CAWTDRGNQPQHF	TGTGCCTGGACCGACAGGGGAAATCAGCCCCAGCATTTT
.	TRBV2	TRBJ2-7	.	CASSEVRAYEQYF	TGTGCCAGCAGTGAGGTCAGGGCCTACGAGCAGTACTTC
.	TRBV21-1	TRBJ2-1	.	CASSKGGSREGRYNEQFF	TGTGCCAGCAGCAAAGGGGGGTCGCGGGAGGGTCGCTACAATGAGCAGTTCTTC
.	TRBV7-2	TRBJ2-5	.	CASSLRLRGETQYF	TGTGCCAGCAGCTTAAGGCTCCGAGGAGAGACCCAGTACTTC
TRBD1	TRBV6-1	TRBJ2-4	.	CASRRTGKNIQYF	TGTGCCAGCAGGCGGACAGGGAAAAACATTCAGTACTTC
TRBD1	TRBV7-2	TRBJ2-7	.	CASSPDRDPSFYEQYF	TGTGCCAGCAGCCCCGACAGGGATCCCTCTTTCTACGAGCAGTACTTC
.	TRBV7-9	TRBJ2-7	.	CASSLGLKSSYEQYF	TGTGCCAGCAGCCTGGGACTGAAGAGCTCCTACGAGCAGTACTTC
TRBD2	TRBV27	TRBJ2-1	.	CASSLQPASGYNEQFF	TGTGCCAGCAGTTTACAGCCGGCTAGCGGTTACAATGAGCAGTTCTTC
.	TRBV12-2	TRBJ2-1	.	CAIPGQGLYEQFF	TGTGCAATTCCGGGACAGGGACTTTATGAGCAGTTCTTC
.	TRBV28	TRBJ2-5	.	CAGREAYQETQYF	TGTGCGGGCAGGGAGGCATACCAAGAGACCCAGTACTTC
.	TRBV25-1	TRBJ2-7	.	CASSEGDSRVYEQYF	TGTGCCAGCAGTGAAGGAGATTCCAGGGTCTACGAGCAGTACTTC
TRBD1	TRBV28	TRBJ2-3	.	CASSLDRAPVDTQYF	TGTGCCAGCAGTTTAGACAGGGCCCCCGTAGATACGCAGTATTTT
.	TRBV29-1	TRBJ2-7	.	CSVEFEGTYEQYF	TGCAGCGTTGAATTTGAGGGAACCTACGAGCAGTACTTC
TRBD2	TRBV25-1	TRBJ2-1	.	CASSPRLAGAYNEQFF	TGTGCCAGCAGTCCTCGACTAGCGGGGGCCTACAATGAGCAGTTCTTC
.	TRBV27	TRBJ1-5	.	CASSPYRANQPQHF	TGTGCCAGCAGTCCATACAGGGCCAATCAGCCCCAGCATTTT
.	TRBV2	TRBJ2-3	.	CASGGALVRATDTQYF	TGTGCCAGCGGCGGGGCTCTAGTCCGTGCGACAGATACGCAGTATTTT
.	TRBV27	TRBJ1-2	.	CASRGSGGARYGYTF	TGTGCCAGCAGGGGGTCGGGGGGGGCACGGTATGGCTACACCTTC
TRBD2	TRBV5-1	TRBJ2-2	.	CASSDPGTSGRVGTGELFF	TGCGCCAGCAGCGACCCCGGGACTAGCGGGAGAGTGGGCACCGGGGAGCTGTTTTTT
TRBD1	TRBV6-1	TRBJ1-3	.	CASSGDRAISPGNTIYF	TGTGCCAGCAGTGGGGACAGGGCTATCTCTCCCGGAAACACCATATATTTT
.	TRBV4-3	TRBJ1-2	.	CASSQGKGVYDGYTF	TGCGCCAGCAGCCAAGGTAAAGGGGTGTACGATGGCTACACCTTC
.	TRBV5-6	TRBJ1-4	.	CASSSQGGKLFF	TGTGCCAGCAGCTCCCAGGGAGGAAAACTGTTTTTT
TRBD2	TRBV5-1	TRBJ2-5	.	CASSFGLAAPSRETQYF	TGCGCCAGCAGCTTTGGACTAGCGGCCCCTTCTCGGGAGACCCAGTACTTC
TRBD2	TRBV5-1	TRBJ2-1	once	CASSPFGGDEIVNEQFF	TGCGCCAGCAGCCCTTTCGGGGGGGACGAAATAGTCAATGAGCAGTTCTTC